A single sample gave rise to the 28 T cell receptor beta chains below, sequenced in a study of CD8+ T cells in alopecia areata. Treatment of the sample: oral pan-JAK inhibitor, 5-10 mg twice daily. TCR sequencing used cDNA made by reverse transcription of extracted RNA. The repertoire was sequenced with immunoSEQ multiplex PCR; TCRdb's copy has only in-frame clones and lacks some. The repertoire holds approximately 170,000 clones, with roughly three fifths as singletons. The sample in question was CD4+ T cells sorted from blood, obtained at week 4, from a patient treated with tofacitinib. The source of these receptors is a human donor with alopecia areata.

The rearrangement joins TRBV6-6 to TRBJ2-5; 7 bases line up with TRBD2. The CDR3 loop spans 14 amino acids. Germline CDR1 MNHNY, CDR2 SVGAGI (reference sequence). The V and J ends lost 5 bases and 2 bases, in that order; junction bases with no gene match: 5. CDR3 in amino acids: CASSAGVGQETQYF. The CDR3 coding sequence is TGTGCCAGCAGTGCGGGAGTTGGGCAAGAGACCCAGTACTTC.

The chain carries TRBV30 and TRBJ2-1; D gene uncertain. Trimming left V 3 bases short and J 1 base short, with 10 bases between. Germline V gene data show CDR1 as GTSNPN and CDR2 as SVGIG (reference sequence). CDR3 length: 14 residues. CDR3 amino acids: CAWSWGGSYNEQFF. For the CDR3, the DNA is TGTGCCTGGAGCTGGGGTGGGTCCTACAATGAGCAGTTCTTC.

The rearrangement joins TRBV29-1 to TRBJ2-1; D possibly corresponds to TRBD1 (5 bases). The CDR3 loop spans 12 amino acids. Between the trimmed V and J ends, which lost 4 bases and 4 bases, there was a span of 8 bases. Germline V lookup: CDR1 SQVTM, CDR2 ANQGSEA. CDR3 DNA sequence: TGCAGCGTTGGTTCAGGGTACAATGAGCAGTTCTTC. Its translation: CSVGSGYNEQFF.

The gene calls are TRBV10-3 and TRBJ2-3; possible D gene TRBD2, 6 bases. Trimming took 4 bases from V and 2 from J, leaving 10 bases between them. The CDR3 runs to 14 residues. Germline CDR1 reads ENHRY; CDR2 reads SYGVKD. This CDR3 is CAISAGLLTDTQYF. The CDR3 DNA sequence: TGTGCCATCAGTGCGGGACTTCTCACAGATACGCAGTATTTT.

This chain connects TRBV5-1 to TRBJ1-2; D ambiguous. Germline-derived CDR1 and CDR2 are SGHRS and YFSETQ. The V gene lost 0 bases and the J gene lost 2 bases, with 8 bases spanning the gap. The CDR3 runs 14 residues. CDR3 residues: CASSLEVFNYGYTF. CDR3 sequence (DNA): TGCGCCAGCAGCTTGGAGGTCTTCAACTATGGCTACACCTTC.

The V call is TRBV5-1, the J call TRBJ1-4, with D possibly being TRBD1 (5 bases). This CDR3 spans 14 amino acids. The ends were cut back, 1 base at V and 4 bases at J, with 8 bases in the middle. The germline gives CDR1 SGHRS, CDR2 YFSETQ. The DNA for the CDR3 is TGCGCCAGCAGCTTGCTAGGGGTTAATGAAAAACTGTTTTTT. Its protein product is CASSLLGVNEKLFF.

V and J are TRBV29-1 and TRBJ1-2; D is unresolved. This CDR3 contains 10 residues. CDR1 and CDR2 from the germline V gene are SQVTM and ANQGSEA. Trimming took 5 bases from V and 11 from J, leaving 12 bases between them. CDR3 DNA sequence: TGCAGCGTTTGGCAGGAAGCATACACCTTC. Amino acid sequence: CSVWQEAYTF. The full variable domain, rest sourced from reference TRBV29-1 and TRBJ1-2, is SAVISQKPSRDICQRGTSLTIQCQVDSQVTMMFWYRQQPGQSLTLIATANQGSEATYESGFVIDKFPISRPNLTFSTLTVSNMSPEDSSIYLCSVWQEAYTFGSGTRLTVV.

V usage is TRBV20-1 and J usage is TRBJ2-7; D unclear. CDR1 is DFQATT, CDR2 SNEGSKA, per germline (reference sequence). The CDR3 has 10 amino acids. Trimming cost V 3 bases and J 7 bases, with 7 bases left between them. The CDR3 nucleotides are TGCAGTGCTAGCCAGAATGAGCAGTACTTC. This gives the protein CSASQNEQYF.

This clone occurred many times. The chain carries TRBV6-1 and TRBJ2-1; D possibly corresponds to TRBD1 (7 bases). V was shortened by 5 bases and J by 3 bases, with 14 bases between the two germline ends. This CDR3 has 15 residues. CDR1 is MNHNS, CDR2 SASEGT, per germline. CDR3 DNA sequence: TGTGCCAGCAGTCGACAGGGACTCATCTACAATGAGCAGTTCTTC. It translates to CASSRQGLIYNEQFF.

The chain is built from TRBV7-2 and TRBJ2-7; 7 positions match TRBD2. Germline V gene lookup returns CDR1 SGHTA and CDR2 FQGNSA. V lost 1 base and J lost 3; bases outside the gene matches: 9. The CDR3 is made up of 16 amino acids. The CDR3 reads CASSLDSLADIYEQYF. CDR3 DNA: TGTGCCAGCAGCTTAGATAGCCTAGCGGACATCTACGAGCAGTACTTC.

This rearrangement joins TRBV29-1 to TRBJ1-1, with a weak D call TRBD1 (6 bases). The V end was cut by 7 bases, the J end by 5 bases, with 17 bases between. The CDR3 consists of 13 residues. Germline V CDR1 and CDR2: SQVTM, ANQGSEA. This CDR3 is CSAEWGQGTEAFF. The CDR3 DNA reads TGCAGCGCCGAGTGGGGCCAGGGGACTGAAGCTTTCTTT.

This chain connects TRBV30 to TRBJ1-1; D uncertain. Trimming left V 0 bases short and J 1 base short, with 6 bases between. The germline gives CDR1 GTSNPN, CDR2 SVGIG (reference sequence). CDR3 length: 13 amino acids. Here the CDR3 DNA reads TGTGCCTGGAGTGTAAGACCGAACACTGAAGCTTTCTTT. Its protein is CAWSVRPNTEAFF.

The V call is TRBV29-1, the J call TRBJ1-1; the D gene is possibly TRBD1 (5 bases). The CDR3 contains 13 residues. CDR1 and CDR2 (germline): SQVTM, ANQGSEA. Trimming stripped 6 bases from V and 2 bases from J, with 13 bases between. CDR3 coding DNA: TGCAGCGTAGGACACGCCTTAAACACTGAAGCTTTCTTT. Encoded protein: CSVGHALNTEAFF.

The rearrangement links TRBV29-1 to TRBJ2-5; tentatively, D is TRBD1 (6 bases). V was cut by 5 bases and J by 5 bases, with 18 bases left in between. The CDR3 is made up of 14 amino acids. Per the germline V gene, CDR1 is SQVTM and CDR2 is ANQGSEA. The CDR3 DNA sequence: TGCAGCGTTCACAGGGCAATGAAGCCGGAGACCCAGTACTTC. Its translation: CSVHRAMKPETQYF.

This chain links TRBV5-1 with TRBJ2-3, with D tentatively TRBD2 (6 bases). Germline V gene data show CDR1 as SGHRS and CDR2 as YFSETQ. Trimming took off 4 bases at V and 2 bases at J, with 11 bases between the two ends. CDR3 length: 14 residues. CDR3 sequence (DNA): TGCGCCAGCAGCGAGGGACTCACCACAGATACGCAGTATTTT. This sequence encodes CASSEGLTTDTQYF.

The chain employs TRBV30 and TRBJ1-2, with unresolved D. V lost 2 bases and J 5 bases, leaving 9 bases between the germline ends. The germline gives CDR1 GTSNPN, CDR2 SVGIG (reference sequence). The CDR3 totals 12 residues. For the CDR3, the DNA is TGTGCCTGGAGTTTGGGGTTTTATGGCTACACCTTC. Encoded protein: CAWSLGFYGYTF.

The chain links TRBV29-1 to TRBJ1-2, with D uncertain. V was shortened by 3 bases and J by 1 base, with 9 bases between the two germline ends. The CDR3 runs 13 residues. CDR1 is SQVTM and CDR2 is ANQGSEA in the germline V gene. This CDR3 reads CSVEVNLNYGYTF. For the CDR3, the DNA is TGCAGCGTTGAGGTCAACCTTAACTATGGCTACACCTTC.

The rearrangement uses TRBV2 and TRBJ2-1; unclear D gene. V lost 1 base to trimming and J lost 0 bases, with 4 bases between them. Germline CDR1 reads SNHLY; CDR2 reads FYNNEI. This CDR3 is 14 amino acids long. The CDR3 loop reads CASSEVVSYNEQFF. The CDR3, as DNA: TGTGCCAGCAGTGAAGTTGTCTCCTACAATGAGCAGTTCTTC. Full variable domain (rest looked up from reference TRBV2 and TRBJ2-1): EPEVTQTPSHQVTQMGQEVILRCVPISNHLYFYWYRQILGQKVEFLVSFYNNEISEKSEIFDDQFSVERPDGSNFTLKIRSTKLEDSAMYFCASSEVVSYNEQFFGPGTRLTVL.

The CDR3 is CSVARGIGELFF. DNA of the CDR3: TGCAGCGTTGCCCGGGGAATCGGGGAGCTGTTTTTT. The rearrangement links TRBV29-1 to TRBJ2-2, with a weak D call TRBD2 (5 bases). Trimming removed 4 bases from V and 7 bases from J, with 10 bases in between. The CDR3 extends over 12 amino acids. Germline V gives CDR1 SQVTM, CDR2 ANQGSEA.

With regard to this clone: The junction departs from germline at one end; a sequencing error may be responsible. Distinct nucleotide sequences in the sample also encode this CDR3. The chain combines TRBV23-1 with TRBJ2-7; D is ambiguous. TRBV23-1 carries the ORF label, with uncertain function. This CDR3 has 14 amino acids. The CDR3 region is CASSHPISSHEQYF. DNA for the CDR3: TGCGCCAGCAGTCACCCCATCTCCTCCCACGAGCAGTACTTC.

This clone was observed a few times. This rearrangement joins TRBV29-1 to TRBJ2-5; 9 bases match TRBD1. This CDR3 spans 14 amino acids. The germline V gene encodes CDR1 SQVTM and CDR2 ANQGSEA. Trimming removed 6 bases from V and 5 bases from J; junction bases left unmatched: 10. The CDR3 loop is CSVGRTTGGETQYF. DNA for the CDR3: TGCAGCGTCGGCCGCACAACAGGGGGCGAGACCCAGTACTTC.

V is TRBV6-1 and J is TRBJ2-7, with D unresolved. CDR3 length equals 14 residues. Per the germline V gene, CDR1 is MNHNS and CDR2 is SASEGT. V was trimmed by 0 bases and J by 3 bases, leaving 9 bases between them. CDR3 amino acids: CASSEAALIYEQYF. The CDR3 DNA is TGTGCCAGCAGTGAAGCGGCACTGATCTACGAGCAGTACTTC.

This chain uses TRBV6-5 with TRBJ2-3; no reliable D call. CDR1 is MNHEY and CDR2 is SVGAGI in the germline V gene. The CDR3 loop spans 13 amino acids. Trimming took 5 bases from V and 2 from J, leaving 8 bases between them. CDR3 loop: CASSPQVTDTQYF. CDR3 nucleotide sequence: TGTGCCAGCAGTCCTCAGGTCACAGATACGCAGTATTTT.

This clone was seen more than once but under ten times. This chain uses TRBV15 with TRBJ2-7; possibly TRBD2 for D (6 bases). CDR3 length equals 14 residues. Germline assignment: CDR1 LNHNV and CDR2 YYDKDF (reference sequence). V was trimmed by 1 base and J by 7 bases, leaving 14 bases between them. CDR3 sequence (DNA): TGTGCCACCAGCAGAGCGTGGGGGGAAGGGGAGCAGTACTTC. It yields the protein CATSRAWGEGEQYF.

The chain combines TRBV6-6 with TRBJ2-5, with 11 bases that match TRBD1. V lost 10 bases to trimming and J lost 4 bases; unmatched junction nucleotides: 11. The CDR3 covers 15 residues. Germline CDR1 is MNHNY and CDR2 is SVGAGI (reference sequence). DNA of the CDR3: TGTGCCACCAAAAAAGGGGGGACAGGGGGAGAGACCCAGTACTTC. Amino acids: CATKKGGTGGETQYF.

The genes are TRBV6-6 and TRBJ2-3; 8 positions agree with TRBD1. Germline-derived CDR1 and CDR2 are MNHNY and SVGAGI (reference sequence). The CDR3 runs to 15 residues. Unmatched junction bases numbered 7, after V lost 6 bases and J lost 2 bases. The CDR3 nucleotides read TGTGCCAGCAGGGAACAGGGGGTCCCCACAGATACGCAGTATTTT. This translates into CASREQGVPTDTQYF.

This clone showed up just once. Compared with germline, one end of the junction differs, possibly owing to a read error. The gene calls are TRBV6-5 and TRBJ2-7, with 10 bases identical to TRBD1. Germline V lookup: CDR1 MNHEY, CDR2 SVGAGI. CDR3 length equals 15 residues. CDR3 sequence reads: CASSYRRDRGYEQCF. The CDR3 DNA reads TGTGCCAGCAGTTACCGTCGGGACAGGGGTTACGAGCAGTGCTTC.

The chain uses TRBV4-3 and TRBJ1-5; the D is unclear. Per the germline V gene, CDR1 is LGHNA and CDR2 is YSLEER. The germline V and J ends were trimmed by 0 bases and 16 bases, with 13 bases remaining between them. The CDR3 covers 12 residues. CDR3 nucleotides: TGCGCCAGCAGCCAAGATGGTCAGGAATATCATTTT. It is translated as CASSQDGQEYHF.